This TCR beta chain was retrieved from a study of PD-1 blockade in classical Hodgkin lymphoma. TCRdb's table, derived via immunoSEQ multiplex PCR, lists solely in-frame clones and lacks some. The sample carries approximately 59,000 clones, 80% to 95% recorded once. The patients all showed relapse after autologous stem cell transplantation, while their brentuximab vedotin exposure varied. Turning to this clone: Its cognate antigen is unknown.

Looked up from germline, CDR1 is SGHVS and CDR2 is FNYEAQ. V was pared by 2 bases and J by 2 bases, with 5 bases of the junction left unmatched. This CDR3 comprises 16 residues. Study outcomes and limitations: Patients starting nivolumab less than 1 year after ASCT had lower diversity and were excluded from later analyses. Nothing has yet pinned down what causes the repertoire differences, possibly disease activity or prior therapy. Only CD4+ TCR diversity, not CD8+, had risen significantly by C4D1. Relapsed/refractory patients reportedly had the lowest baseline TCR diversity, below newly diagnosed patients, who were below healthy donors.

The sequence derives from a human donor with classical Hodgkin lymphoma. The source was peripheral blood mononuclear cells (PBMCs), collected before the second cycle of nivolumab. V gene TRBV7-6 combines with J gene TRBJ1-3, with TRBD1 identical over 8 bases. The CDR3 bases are TGTGCCAGCAGCTTATCGCAGGGGGCGACTGGAAACACCATATATTTT. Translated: CASSLSQGATGNTIYF. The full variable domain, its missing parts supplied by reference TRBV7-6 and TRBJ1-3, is GAGVSQSPRYKVTKRGQDVALRCDPISGHVSLYWYRQALGQGPEFLTYFNYEAQQDKSGLPNDRFSAERPEGSISTLTIQRTEQRDSAMYRCASSLSQGATGNTIYFGEGSWLTVV.